These T cell receptor beta chains were read from a single sample in a study of molecular identifiers for immune sequencing clone quantification. TCRdb used MiXCR to reprocess the PCR reads, holding one entry per CDR3 protein. The data show roughly 97,000 distinct CDR3 sequences, 20% to 30% seen once. Sequenced input: naive CD8+ T cells from blood, with Jurkat cell RNA spiked in. The receptors shown here come from a human donor in good health. Some libraries in this study had Jurkat cell RNA spiked in. The CDR3 runs from the conserved cysteine through the conserved F or W. A D gene is named only where the DNA matches it firmly. Size is omitted from some rows. Given values are once, few, many or a class for expanded clones.

D: NA; V: TRBV23-1; J: TRBJ2-3; size: many; DNA: TGCGCCAGCAGTCAATGTGGAAGGTGGGGCACAGATACGCAGTATTTT; CDR3: CASSQCGRWGTDTQYF
D: NA; V: TRBV27; J: TRBJ1-2; size: NA; DNA: TGTGCCAGCAGTCGAGACTTGTATGGCTACACCTTC; CDR3: CASSRDLYGYTF
D: TRBD1; V: TRBV4-2; J: TRBJ2-3; size: many; DNA: TGTGCCAGCAGCCAGACAGGGGGTCCAGATACGCAGTATTTT; CDR3: CASSQTGGPDTQYF
D: NA; V: TRBV4-3; J: TRBJ2-7; size: NA; DNA: TGCGCCAGCAGCCAAGATTGGGGGATTTACGAGCAGTACTTC; CDR3: CASSQDWGIYEQYF
D: NA; V: TRBV6-2/TRBV6-3; J: TRBJ2-1; size: few; DNA: TGTGCCAGCAGTTCCTCTAATGAGCAGTTCTTC; CDR3: CASSSSNEQFF
D: NA; V: TRBV2; J: TRBJ2-3; size: NA; DNA: TGTGTCAGCGGAGGAACAGCTACAGATACGCAGTATTTT; CDR3: CVSGGTATDTQYF
D: NA; V: TRBV19; J: TRBJ1-1; size: many; DNA: TGTGCCAGTACCCAGGGTCTTGAAGCTTTCTTT; CDR3: CASTQGLEAFF
D: NA; V: TRBV29-1; J: TRBJ2-7; size: few; DNA: TGCAGCGTTGACCTACCACACAGGGGAGGGTACGAGCAGTACTTC; CDR3: CSVDLPHRGGYEQYF
D: NA; V: TRBV15; J: TRBJ2-6; size: NA; DNA: TGTGCCATCGGTTACGGGCGCTCTGGGGCCAACGTCCTGACTTTC; CDR3: CAIGYGRSGANVLTF
D: TRBD1; V: TRBV12-3/TRBV12-4; J: TRBJ1-2; size: many; DNA: TGTGCCAGCAGTTCGACAGGGGAGGACTATGGCTACACCTTC; CDR3: CASSSTGEDYGYTF
D: NA; V: TRBV6-6; J: TRBJ2-2; size: many; DNA: TGTGCCAGCAGTCCAAACGACATTCGGGGTCCCGCGAACACCGGGGAGCTGTTTTTT; CDR3: CASSPNDIRGPANTGELFF
D: NA; V: TRBV5-1; J: TRBJ1-2; size: few; DNA: TGCGCCAGCAGCTTGGAACTTAACTATGGCTACACCTTC; CDR3: CASSLELNYGYTF
D: NA; V: TRBV29-1; J: TRBJ2-4; size: many; DNA: TGCAGCGCTCGGAGTCGGGACAAAAACATTCAGTACTTC; CDR3: CSARSRDKNIQYF
D: NA; V: TRBV7-2; J: TRBJ2-1; size: NA; DNA: TGCGCCAGCAGCTTAGAGCTACTCAGTTACAATGAGCAGTTCTTC; CDR3: CASSLELLSYNEQFF
D: TRBD2; V: TRBV20-1; J: TRBJ2-1; size: many; DNA: TGCAGTGCTAGGGAGGGACTAGCGGGTCTTGCTGAGCAGTTCTTC; CDR3: CSAREGLAGLAEQFF
D: NA; V: TRBV5-6; J: TRBJ2-7; size: NA; DNA: TGTGCCAGCAGCTTGTCCTCCCTACGGACAGAAAGCTCCTACGAGCAGTACTTC; CDR3: CASSLSSLRTESSYEQYF
D: NA; V: TRBV24-1; J: TRBJ2-2; size: many; DNA: TGTGCCACCAGTCTAGGGGGCACCGGGGAGCTGTTTTTT; CDR3: CATSLGGTGELFF
D: NA; V: TRBV27; J: TRBJ2-3; size: NA; DNA: TGTGCCAGCAGTTTCGCTAGCTCAGATACGCAGTATTTT; CDR3: CASSFASSDTQYF
D: TRBD1; V: TRBV29-1; J: TRBJ2-3; size: many; DNA: TGCAGCGTTGAAGGAACAGGGGTAGATACGCAGTATTTT; CDR3: CSVEGTGVDTQYF
D: NA; V: TRBV2; J: TRBJ2-3; size: many; DNA: TGTGCCAGCCTCCGGGAAGACACAGATACGCAGTATTTT; CDR3: CASLREDTDTQYF
D: TRBD1; V: TRBV7-6; J: TRBJ2-3; size: many; DNA: TGTGCCAGCAGCTTAGTTGGGGGACAGGTCGCAGATACGCAGTATTTT; CDR3: CASSLVGGQVADTQYF
D: NA; V: TRBV7-9; J: TRBJ2-5; size: NA; DNA: TGTGCCAGCAGCTTAGGACCCGAAGAGACCCAGTACTTC; CDR3: CASSLGPEETQYF
D: NA; V: TRBV5-1; J: TRBJ2-1; size: NA; DNA: TGCGCCCGCAGCTTGGCCGTACTCACAAATGAGCAGTTCTTC; CDR3: CARSLAVLTNEQFF
D: NA; V: TRBV27; J: TRBJ2-7; size: NA; DNA: TGTGCCAGCAGTTTCAGGGGAGAGGGCTACGAGCAGTGCTTC; CDR3: CASSFRGEGYEQCF
D: NA; V: TRBV7-9; J: TRBJ2-5; size: many; DNA: TGTGCCAGCAGCTCGGGGACCGATCAAGAGACCCAGTACTTC; CDR3: CASSSGTDQETQYF
D: TRBD1; V: TRBV4-1; J: TRBJ2-1; size: once; DNA: TGCGCCAGCAGCGATTCAGGGGGCTGGAACCTTTATAACAATGAGCAGTTCTTC; CDR3: CASSDSGGWNLYNNEQFF
D: NA; V: TRBV6-2/TRBV6-3; J: TRBJ1-1; size: NA; DNA: TGTGCCAGCAGTATCGACCCGGGTACGACTGAAGCTTTCTTT; CDR3: CASSIDPGTTEAFF
D: NA; V: TRBV20-1; J: TRBJ1-5; size: many; DNA: TGCAGTGCTAGAGATTTTCGACAGGGCAATCAGCCCCAGCATTTT; CDR3: CSARDFRQGNQPQHF
D: TRBD1; V: TRBV15; J: TRBJ2-7; size: NA; DNA: TGTGCCACCAGCAGAGGGGGGCAGGGGGTCTCCGCGCCGTACTTC; CDR3: CATSRGGQGVSAPYF
D: TRBD2; V: TRBV28; J: TRBJ2-1; size: NA; DNA: TGTGCCAGCAGTTCCCCTTGGCCTAGCGGCCATGAGCAGTTCTTC; CDR3: CASSSPWPSGHEQFF
D: TRBD2; V: TRBV28; J: TRBJ2-1; size: few; DNA: TGTGCCAGCAGTTTACCGGGACTAGGGTACAATGAGCAGTTCTTC; CDR3: CASSLPGLGYNEQFF
D: NA; V: TRBV20-1; J: TRBJ2-3; size: many; DNA: TGCAGTGCTAGAGATGGTGTCCCGGGACTGCTCACAGATACGCAGTATTTT; CDR3: CSARDGVPGLLTDTQYF
D: NA; V: TRBV11-3; J: TRBJ2-6; size: few; DNA: TGTGCCAGCAGCGTAGGGGATGGGGCCAACGTCCTGACTTTC; CDR3: CASSVGDGANVLTF
D: TRBD1; V: TRBV7-9; J: TRBJ1-1; size: many; DNA: TGTGCCAGCAGCTTCCCAGGACAGGAGGACACTGAAGCTTTCTTT; CDR3: CASSFPGQEDTEAFF
D: TRBD1; V: TRBV20-1; J: TRBJ2-7; size: many; DNA: TGCAGTGCTAGAGATCGCACCAACCGGGACAGGGTAGCTTACGAGCAGTACTTC; CDR3: CSARDRTNRDRVAYEQYF
D: NA; V: TRBV5-1; J: TRBJ2-1; size: many; DNA: TGCGCCAGCAGCTTGGAGGAGGCCCTCTACAATGAGCAGTTCTTC; CDR3: CASSLEEALYNEQFF
D: NA; V: TRBV6-5; J: TRBJ1-5; size: few; DNA: TGTGCCAGCAGACCAGGACGTGATCAGCCCCAGCATTTT; CDR3: CASRPGRDQPQHF
D: NA; V: TRBV7-9; J: TRBJ2-7; size: many; DNA: TGTGCCAGCAGCTTCTCTGTGGGGCCCATGTACGAGCAGTACTTC; CDR3: CASSFSVGPMYEQYF
D: NA; V: TRBV7-2; J: TRBJ1-1; size: many; DNA: TGTGCCAGCAGTCAATATCACGAAGCTTTCTTT; CDR3: CASSQYHEAFF
D: NA; V: TRBV20-1; J: TRBJ2-3; size: many; DNA: TGCAGTGCTAGAGGGGCACTAGCCACAGATACGCAGTATTTT; CDR3: CSARGALATDTQYF
D: NA; V: TRBV21-1; J: TRBJ2-7; size: few; DNA: TGTGCCAGCAGCAAAGCTGCGACTAGCGGGAGTCTTTCCGAGCAGTACTTC; CDR3: CASSKAATSGSLSEQYF
D: NA; V: TRBV4-3; J: TRBJ1-6; size: many; DNA: TGCGCCAGCAGCCAAGCCGACAGCTCCTATAATTCACCCCTCCACTTT; CDR3: CASSQADSSYNSPLHF
D: NA; V: TRBV7-9; J: TRBJ1-1; size: many; DNA: TGTGCCAGCAGCCCCCCAGGTGGCAGGGCCAACGGTGAAGCTTTCTTT; CDR3: CASSPPGGRANGEAFF
D: NA; V: TRBV20-1; J: TRBJ2-2; size: NA; DNA: TGCAGTGCTACCAAAGGACGGCCAACCGGGGCGCTGTTTTTT; CDR3: CSATKGRPTGALFF
D: TRBD2; V: TRBV11-2; J: TRBJ2-7; size: many; DNA: TGTGCCAGCAGCTTAGACCGGACTAGCGGGTACGAGCAGTACTTC; CDR3: CASSLDRTSGYEQYF
D: NA; V: TRBV6-2/TRBV6-3; J: TRBJ1-1; size: many; DNA: TGTGCCAGCAGTCCCCTGTGGCAGGGAGGAACTGAAGCTTTCTTT; CDR3: CASSPLWQGGTEAFF
D: TRBD2; V: TRBV28; J: TRBJ2-2; size: NA; DNA: TGTGCCACGGATCGGGCTAGCGGGAGGACCTTTACCGGGGAGCTGTTTTTT; CDR3: CATDRASGRTFTGELFF
D: NA; V: TRBV14; J: TRBJ2-3; size: many; DNA: TGTGCCAGCAGCCAAGTTACGGTGACAGATACGCAGTATTTT; CDR3: CASSQVTVTDTQYF
D: NA; V: TRBV4-3; J: TRBJ2-5; size: NA; DNA: TGCGCCAGCAGGCAAGATTGGACAGCCCAAGAGACCCAGTACTTC; CDR3: CASRQDWTAQETQYF
D: TRBD1; V: TRBV7-9; J: TRBJ2-3; size: many; DNA: TGTGCCAGCAGCACCACAGGGGGCACAGATACGCAGTATTTT; CDR3: CASSTTGGTDTQYF
D: NA; V: TRBV19; J: TRBJ2-7; size: many; DNA: TGTGCCAGTAGTATCCCAGGTGAGGTCTACGAGCAGTACTTC; CDR3: CASSIPGEVYEQYF
D: NA; V: TRBV27; J: TRBJ2-6; size: many; DNA: TGTGCCAGCAGTTTACGCTCTGGGGCCAACGTCCTGACTTTC; CDR3: CASSLRSGANVLTF
D: NA; V: TRBV11-2; J: TRBJ2-1; size: many; DNA: TGTGCCAGCAGCCGTAGGGACTACAATGAGCAGTTCTTC; CDR3: CASSRRDYNEQFF